This TCR beta chain was captured by sequencing in a study of radiotherapy plus CTLA-4 blockade in lung cancer. Across the whole study: Of all patients, approximately 20% responded objectively and about 30% showed disease control.

Study-wide results and limits: Per reports, early blood T cell clone dynamics, plus interferon-beta, forecast response most strongly.

CTLA-4 blockade using ipilimumab, together with focal radiation, was received by patients with chemo-refractory metastatic non-small-cell lung cancer. A note on this clone: Its antigen is unidentified.

Using immunoSEQ multiplex PCR, the repertoire was profiled, and TCRdb retains in-frame clones only, with some absent. Of around 41,000 clones in the sample, approximately 67% were seen once. The V gene lost 4 bases and the J gene lost 2 bases, with 15 bases spanning the gap. This CDR3 comprises 15 residues. Per germline, CDR1 SGHNT and CDR2 YYREEE (reference sequence). This specimen was peripheral blood, taken from a patient treated with radiotherapy plus ipilimumab. The origin of this receptor is a human donor with non-small cell lung cancer who had a partial response to radiotherapy plus ipilimumab. The chain couples TRBV5-4 to TRBJ2-5; perhaps TRBD2 as D (5 bases). CDR3 loop: CASSPESGRQETQYF. The CDR3 DNA sequence: TGTGCCAGCAGCCCCGAGTCTGGGAGACAAGAGACCCAGTACTTC.